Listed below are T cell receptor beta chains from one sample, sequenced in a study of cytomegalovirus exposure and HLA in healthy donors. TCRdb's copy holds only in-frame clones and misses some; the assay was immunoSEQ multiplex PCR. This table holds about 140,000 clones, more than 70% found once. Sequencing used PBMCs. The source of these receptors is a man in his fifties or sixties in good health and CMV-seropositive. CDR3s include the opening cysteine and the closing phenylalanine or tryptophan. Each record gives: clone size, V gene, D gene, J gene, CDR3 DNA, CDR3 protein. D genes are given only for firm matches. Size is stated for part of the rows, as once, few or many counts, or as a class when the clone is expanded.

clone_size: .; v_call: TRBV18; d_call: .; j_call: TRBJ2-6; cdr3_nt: TGTGCCAGCTCACCAATCAGAGCGGGCTTCTCTGGGGCCAACGTCCTGACTTTC; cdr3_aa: CASSPIRAGFSGANVLTF
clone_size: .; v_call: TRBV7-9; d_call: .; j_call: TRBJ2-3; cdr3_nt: TGTGCCAGCAGCCCTTACGCACACACAGATACGCAGTATTTT; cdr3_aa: CASSPYAHTDTQYF
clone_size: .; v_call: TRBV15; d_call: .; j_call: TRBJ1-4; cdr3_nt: TGTGCCACCCGGACAGCAACTAATGAAAAACTGTTTTTT; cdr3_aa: CATRTATNEKLFF
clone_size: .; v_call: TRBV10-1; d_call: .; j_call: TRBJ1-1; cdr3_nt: TGCGCCAGCAGTGAGTCGACCCCTGGAGTTGCTTTCTTT; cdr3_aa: CASSESTPGVAFF
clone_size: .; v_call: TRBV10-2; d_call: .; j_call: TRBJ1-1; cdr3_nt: TGCGCCAGCAGTGAAAAGGACACTGAAACTTTCTTT; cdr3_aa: CASSEKDTETFF
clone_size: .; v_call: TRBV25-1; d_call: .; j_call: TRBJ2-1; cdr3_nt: TGTGCCAGCAGTGAATCGGCTCAGAGGTATGAGCAGTTCTTC; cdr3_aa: CASSESAQRYEQFF
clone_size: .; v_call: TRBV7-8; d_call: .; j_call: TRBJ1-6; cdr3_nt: TGTGCCAGCAGCCCTTTTGGAGGCAGACCTAATTCACCCCTCCACTTT; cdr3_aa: CASSPFGGRPNSPLHF
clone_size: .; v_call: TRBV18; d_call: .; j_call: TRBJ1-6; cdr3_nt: TGTGCCAGCTCCCCAGCGTTCCTTAATTCACCCCTCCACTTT; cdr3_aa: CASSPAFLNSPLHF
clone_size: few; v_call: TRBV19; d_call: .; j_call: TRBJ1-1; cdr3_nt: TGTGCCAGTAGCGACCGCGACACCACTGAGGCTTTCTTT; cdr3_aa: CASSDRDTTEAFF
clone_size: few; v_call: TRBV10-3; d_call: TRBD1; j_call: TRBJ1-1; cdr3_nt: TGTGCCAGCAGTGGTAACAGGGGTGAAGCTTTCTTT; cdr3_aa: CASSGNRGEAFF
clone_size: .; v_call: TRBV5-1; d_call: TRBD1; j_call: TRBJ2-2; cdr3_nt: TGCGCCAGCAGACCGGGACAGGGGGCGCAGGCACATTCCACCGGGGAGCTGTTTTTT; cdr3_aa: CASRPGQGAQAHSTGELFF
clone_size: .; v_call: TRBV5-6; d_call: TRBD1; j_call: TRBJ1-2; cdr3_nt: TGTGCCAGCAGCTTGGACAGGGGCGGCTACACCTTC; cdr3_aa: CASSLDRGGYTF
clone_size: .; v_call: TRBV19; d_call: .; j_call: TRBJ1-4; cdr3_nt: TGTGCCAGTACCCGCTCCGGGGGAGCTAATGAAAAACTGTTTTTT; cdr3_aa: CASTRSGGANEKLFF
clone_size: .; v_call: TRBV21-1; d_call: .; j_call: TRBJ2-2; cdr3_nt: TGTGCCAGCAGCAAAGTGCGGGGAACCACCGGGGAGCTGTTTTTT; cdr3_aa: CASSKVRGTTGELFF
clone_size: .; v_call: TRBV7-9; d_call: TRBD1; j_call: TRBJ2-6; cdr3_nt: TGTTCCAGCAGCTTAGTACCGGGACAGGAAATCTCTGGGGCCAACGTCCTGACTTTC; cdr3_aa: CSSSLVPGQEISGANVLTF
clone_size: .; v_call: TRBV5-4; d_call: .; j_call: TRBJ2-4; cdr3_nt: TGTGCCAGCAGCTCCGGAGGGGCTGCGGCCAAAAACATTCAGTACTTC; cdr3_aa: CASSSGGAAAKNIQYF
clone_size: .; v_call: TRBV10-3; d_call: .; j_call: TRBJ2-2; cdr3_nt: TGTGCCATCAGGGGGACACTTACCGGGGAGCTGTTTTTT; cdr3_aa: CAIRGTLTGELFF